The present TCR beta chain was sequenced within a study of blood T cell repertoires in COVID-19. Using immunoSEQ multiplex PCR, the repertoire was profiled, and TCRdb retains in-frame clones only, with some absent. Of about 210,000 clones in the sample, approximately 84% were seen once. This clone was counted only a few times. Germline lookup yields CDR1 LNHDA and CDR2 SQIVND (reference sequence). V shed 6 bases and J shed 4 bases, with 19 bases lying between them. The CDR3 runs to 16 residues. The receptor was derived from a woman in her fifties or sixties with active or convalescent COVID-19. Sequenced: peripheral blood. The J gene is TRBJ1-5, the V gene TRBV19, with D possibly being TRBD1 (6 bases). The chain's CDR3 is CASRSLDRNKNQPQHF. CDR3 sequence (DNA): TGTGCCAGTAGATCGTTGGACAGAAATAAAAATCAGCCCCAGCATTTT.